Following are 27 T cell receptor beta chains from one sample sequenced in a study of CD8 T cells in ankylosing spondylitis (dated by TCRdb to 2015 to 2018). Library generation was performed with 5' RACE. The listed sequencing device is Illumina HiSeq 2500. Using fastp trimming at Q25 and MiXCR clonotype assembly, TCRdb reanalyzed the public sequencing data and kept in-frame beta chains. CDR3 protein duplicates are merged, each entry listing the most common genes and DNA. Recorded for this sample are about 140,000 distinct CDR3 sequences; approximately 7.4% of them occurred a single time. The ten biggest clones cover approximately 13% of the sample. Input material: blood, either unsorted or a sorted T cell fraction (not recorded which). The receptors were gathered from a female donor with ankylosing spondylitis or in good health (not recorded which).

V gene TRBV7-8 combines with J gene TRBJ2-5, with 14 bases aligning to TRBD2. The CDR3 covers 17 residues. Germline CDR1 and CDR2: SGHVS and FQNEAQ. V lost 6 bases to trimming and J lost 2 bases; unmatched junction nucleotides: 8. The CDR3: CASSMTSGGAYQETQYF. Here the CDR3 DNA reads TGTGCCAGCAGTATGACTAGCGGGGGGGCTTATCAAGAGACCCAGTACTTC.

This clonotype was seen repeatedly, ten times or more. The chain recombines TRBV6-2 or TRBV6-3 with TRBJ2-7; no reliable D call. V gave up 8 bases and J gave up 3 bases, with 23 bases separating them. This CDR3 comprises 16 residues. Germline assignment: CDR1 MNHEY and CDR2 SVGEGT. Written as DNA, the CDR3 is TGTGCCAGCCAGGAGCTATCCCAAGAGTTGTACTACGAGCAGTACTTC. Its translation: CASQELSQELYYEQYF.

The chain couples TRBV14 to TRBJ2-3; D might be TRBD1 (6 bases). From germline, CDR1 is SGHDN and CDR2 FVKESK. V lost 2 bases to trimming and J lost 5 bases, with 14 bases between them. The CDR3 is 15 residues long. CDR3 DNA sequence: TGTGCCAGCAGCCAAACCAGGGGCCAGCGAGATACGCAGTATTTT. Amino acids: CASSQTRGQRDTQYF.

This clonotype was picked up a small number of times. V gene TRBV7-2 combines with J gene TRBJ1-1; D is ambiguous. V gave up 4 bases and J gave up 1 base, with 19 bases separating them. This CDR3 region has 17 residues. Germline-derived CDR1 and CDR2 are SGHTA and FQGNSA. The CDR3 nucleotides are TGTGCCAGCAGCTCCCCTGCACTGGGCAGACCGAACACTGAAGCTTTCTTT. Translation gives CASSSPALGRPNTEAFF. The whole variable domain, remainder taken from reference TRBV7-2 and TRBJ1-1, is GAGVSQSPSNKVTEKGKDVELRCDPISGHTALYWYRQSLGQGLEFLIYFQGNSAPDKSGLPSDRFSAERTGGSVSTLTIQRTQQEDSAVYLCASSSPALGRPNTEAFFGQGTRLTVV.

This clonotype was observed many times. V is TRBV30 and J is TRBJ2-7, with TRBD1 identical over 7 bases. Germline V gives CDR1 GTSNPN, CDR2 SVGIG (reference sequence). J lost 1 base, V lost 3 bases, and 6 bases had no gene match. The CDR3 has 14 amino acids. The CDR3 spells CAWRWDRNSYEQYF. CDR3 coding DNA: TGTGCCTGGAGGTGGGACAGAAATTCCTACGAGCAGTACTTC. The variable domain in full, with the rest retrieved from reference TRBV30 and TRBJ2-7, is SQTIHQWPATLVQPVGSPLSLECTVEGTSNPNLYWYRQAAGRGLQLLFYSVGIGQISSEVPQNLSASRPQDRQFILSSKKLLLSDSGFYLCAWRWDRNSYEQYFGPGTRLTVT.

The sample holds many counts of this clonotype. This chain connects TRBV28 to TRBJ2-3; D is unresolved. The V gene lost 6 bases and the J gene lost 2 bases, with 15 bases spanning the gap. CDR1 MDHEN and CDR2 SYDVKM come from the germline V gene. The CDR3 length is 15 residues. The CDR3 spells CASSSPGEHTDTQYF. The CDR3, as DNA: TGTGCCAGCAGCTCGCCGGGCGAACACACAGATACGCAGTATTTT.

This clonotype showed up just a few times. The chain links TRBV5-1 to TRBJ2-7, with TRBD1 matching over 7 bases. V lost 4 bases and J lost 2; bases outside the gene matches: 6. CDR1 is SGHRS and CDR2 is YFSETQ in the germline V gene. The CDR3 is made up of 14 amino acids. The chain's CDR3 is CASSPQDRTYEQYF. For the CDR3, the DNA is TGCGCCAGCAGCCCCCAGGACAGGACCTACGAGCAGTACTTC.

This clonotype has a count of ten or more. The chain uses TRBV27 and TRBJ2-7; 7 bases align to TRBD1. This CDR3 has 12 residues. V was pared by 5 bases and J by 11 bases, with 9 bases of the junction left unmatched. The germline gives CDR1 MNHEY, CDR2 SMNVEV (reference sequence). Here the CDR3 DNA reads TGTGCCAGCAGTCTCCGACAGGGAGAGGAGTACTTC. As protein: CASSLRQGEEYF.

This clonotype was observed at least ten times. The CDR3 here is CASSHSRTSDYNEQFF. The DNA for the CDR3 is TGCGCCAGCAGCCATTCAAGGACTAGCGACTACAATGAGCAGTTCTTC. The chain uses TRBV5-1 and TRBJ2-1; 9 nucleotides line up with TRBD2. The V gene end was trimmed by 4 bases and the J gene end by 3 bases; junction bases not matched to a gene: 8. The germline V gene encodes CDR1 SGHRS and CDR2 YFSETQ. This CDR3 has 16 amino acids.

This clonotype was counted many times. The CDR3 loop reads CATRSGTQNTEAFF. The DNA of the CDR3 is TGTGCCACCAGGTCCGGGACACAGAACACTGAAGCTTTCTTT. The J gene is TRBJ1-1, the V gene TRBV24-1; weak D call: TRBD1 (6 bases). This CDR3 is built from 14 residues. The germline V gene has CDR1 KGHDR and CDR2 SFDVKD. Trimming left V 7 bases short and J 1 base short, with 12 bases between.

This clonotype appeared many times. The V call is TRBV6-1, the J call TRBJ2-3, with D uncertain. There are 14 residues in the CDR3. Trimming removed 5 bases at V and 0 bases at J, with 9 bases between. CDR1 and CDR2 from the germline V gene are MNHNS and SASEGT. CDR3 nucleotides: TGTGCCAGCAGTCCGGGCGCTAGCACAGATACGCAGTATTTT. Translated, it gives CASSPGASTDTQYF.

This clonotype was seen repeatedly, ten times or more. V and J are TRBV20-1 and TRBJ1-1, with D perhaps matching TRBD1 (6 bases). The CDR3 has 13 residues. The germline V gene encodes CDR1 DFQATT and CDR2 SNEGSKA (reference sequence). Trimming took off 0 bases at V and 5 bases at J, with 10 bases between the two ends. This CDR3 reads CSAREGARTEAFF. CDR3 in DNA: TGCAGTGCTAGAGAGGGGGCCAGGACTGAAGCTTTCTTT.

There are many counts of this clonotype. The chain employs TRBV7-2 and TRBJ1-6; D might be TRBD1 (6 bases). CDR1 SGHTA and CDR2 FQGNSA come from the germline V gene. V gave up 0 bases and J gave up 8 bases, with 11 bases separating them. The CDR3 has 15 residues. CDR3 residues: CASSLADSRHSPLHF. The CDR3 bases are TGTGCCAGCAGCTTAGCGGACAGTCGCCATTCACCCCTCCACTTT.

This clonotype showed up many times. The genes are TRBV9 and TRBJ2-3; 11 nucleotides match TRBD2. Germline lookup yields CDR1 SGDLS and CDR2 YYNGEE. With V trimmed by 0 bases and J by 6 bases, 0 bases remained unmatched. This CDR3 region has 14 residues. The chain's CDR3 is CASSVGLAGDTQYF. The CDR3 nucleotides are TGTGCCAGCAGCGTAGGACTAGCGGGGGATACGCAGTATTTT.

Many counts were recorded for this clonotype. This sequence joins TRBV12-5 and TRBJ1-2; 8 positions match TRBD1. The V gene end was trimmed by 4 bases and the J gene end by 0 bases; junction bases not matched to a gene: 4. Germline V CDR1 and CDR2: LGHNT, FRNRAP. This CDR3 spans 15 amino acids. The CDR3 DNA reads TGTGCTAGTGGTTCGGACAGGGTTACTAACTATGGCTACACCTTC. Its protein is CASGSDRVTNYGYTF.

This clonotype was counted at least ten times. CDR3: CASSSNLNTEAFF. CDR3 coding DNA: TGTGCCAGCAGTTCGAATCTGAACACTGAAGCTTTCTTT. The rearrangement links TRBV12-3 or TRBV12-4 to TRBJ1-1; D unclear. V lost 4 bases, J lost 0 bases, and 6 bases lay in between. This CDR3 has 13 amino acids.

This clonotype was seen at least ten times. The CDR3 nucleotides read TGCGCCAGCAGCTTGGTTGGCCAGAGCTCCTACAATGAGCAGTTCTTC. Amino acid sequence: CASSLVGQSSYNEQFF. J is TRBJ2-1 and V is TRBV5-1, with D hard to call. The CDR3 consists of 16 residues. Germline V CDR1 and CDR2: SGHRS, YFSETQ. Trimming left V 0 bases short and J 0 bases short, with 10 bases between.

This clonotype was seen once. This chain uses TRBV7-2 with TRBJ1-2; D is perhaps TRBD1 (6 bases). Deletions cut 3 bases from V and 4 bases from J, with 12 bases between. This CDR3 has 14 residues. Germline CDR1 reads SGHTA; CDR2 reads FQGNSA. CDR3 nucleotides: TGTGCCAGCAGCTTCCCACAGGGAAGCTATGGCTACACCTTC. This translates into CASSFPQGSYGYTF. Supplemented by reference TRBV7-2 and TRBJ1-2, the full variable domain reads GAGVSQSPSNKVTEKGKDVELRCDPISGHTALYWYRQSLGQGLEFLIYFQGNSAPDKSGLPSDRFSAERTGGSVSTLTIQRTQQEDSAVYLCASSFPQGSYGYTFGSGTRLTVV.

In its sample, this clonotype was seen many times. This chain uses TRBV5-1 with TRBJ1-1, with TRBD1 as a possible D gene (5 bases). V was shortened by 1 base and J by 2 bases, with 12 bases between the two germline ends. The CDR3 consists of 15 residues. CDR1 is SGHRS, CDR2 YFSETQ, per germline. The CDR3 spells CASSLSRGRNTEAFF. The CDR3, as DNA: TGCGCCAGCAGCTTGTCGCGGGGACGAAACACTGAAGCTTTCTTT.

This clonotype was detected many times. The V gene is TRBV6-2 or TRBV6-3, the J gene TRBJ2-1; 7 bases align to TRBD1. Germline CDR1 is MNHEY and CDR2 is SVGEGT. The CDR3 totals 17 residues. V lost 5 bases, J lost 3 bases, and 13 bases stayed unmatched. CDR3 residues: CASSQSLDRTYYNEQFF. The CDR3 nucleotides are TGTGCCAGCAGTCAGTCCTTGGACAGGACTTACTACAATGAGCAGTTCTTC.

This clonotype has at least ten counts. The gene calls are TRBV14 and TRBJ2-5; maybe TRBD1 (5 bases). V gave up 1 base and J gave up 5 bases, with 11 bases separating them. The CDR3 is made up of 14 amino acids. Germline values: CDR1 SGHDN, CDR2 FVKESK. For the CDR3, the DNA is TGTGCCAGCAGCCAAGTAAGGGGCGGTGAGACCCAGTACTTC. Amino acid sequence: CASSQVRGGETQYF.

This clonotype was observed at least ten times. The V gene is TRBV12-3 or TRBV12-4, the J gene TRBJ2-1, with no clear D. This CDR3 contains 15 residues. The V end lost 5 bases, the J end lost 5 bases, and 16 bases lay between the germline ends. CDR3: CASSAQVPLHNEQFF. CDR3 coding DNA: TGTGCCAGCAGTGCCCAGGTCCCGTTACACAATGAGCAGTTCTTC.

This clonotype was counted ten times or more. The gene calls are TRBV20-1 and TRBJ2-2; D ambiguous. The CDR3 length is 11 residues. V lost 6 bases and J lost 0, with 2 bases in between. The germline V gene has CDR1 DFQATT and CDR2 SNEGSKA (reference sequence). The CDR3 DNA is TGCAGTGCACCGAACACCGGGGAGCTGTTTTTT. Protein product: CSAPNTGELFF.

This clonotype was seen ten or more times. The chain joins TRBV3-1 to TRBJ2-1; TRBD2 matches at 9 bases. CDR3 length: 16 amino acids. The V and J ends lost 4 bases and 10 bases, in that order; junction bases with no gene match: 14. Germline V gene data show CDR1 as LGHDT and CDR2 as YNNKEL (reference sequence). DNA of the CDR3: TGTGCCAGCAGCCTCTCCCTTGGCGGGGGGGGCAGGGAGCAGTTCTTC. Its protein is CASSLSLGGGGREQFF.

This clonotype was observed many times. The chain joins TRBV6-2 or TRBV6-3 to TRBJ2-7, with 7 bases identical to TRBD1. The germline V gene has CDR1 MNHEY and CDR2 SVGEGT. This CDR3 contains 14 residues. With 2 bases clipped from V and 6 bases from J, the junction kept 7 bases outside the gene matches. The CDR3 coding sequence is TGTGCCAGCAGTTACGAGGGACAGTTACCCGAGCAGTACTTC. Translated: CASSYEGQLPEQYF.

This clonotype was seen repeatedly, ten times or more. V and J are TRBV7-2 and TRBJ2-3, with a weak D call TRBD2 (5 bases). The V end lost 5 bases, the J end lost 12 bases, and 21 bases lay between the germline ends. The germline CDR1 and CDR2 sequences are SGHTA and FQGNSA. This CDR3 region has 14 residues. CDR3 sequence: CASSPKFPRGFQYF. The CDR3, as DNA: TGTGCCAGCAGCCCAAAATTCCCCCGAGGGTTCCAGTATTTT.

The J gene is TRBJ2-7, the V gene TRBV7-9; 7 nucleotides align to TRBD1. This CDR3 spans 14 amino acids. Germline V gene lookup returns CDR1 SEHNR and CDR2 FQNEAQ (reference sequence). The V and J ends lost 3 bases and 2 bases, in that order; junction bases with no gene match: 4. The CDR3 bases are TGTGCCAGCAGCTTGGGGACAGAGACCTACGAGCAGTACTTC. The encoded protein is CASSLGTETYEQYF.